The entry that follows covers one T cell receptor beta chain sequence. Its cognate antigen has yet to be identified. There are no base qualities to consult, and no much larger clone falls within one base. One collaborating source in Seattle enrolled patients while the patients were actively infected and followed the patients over time throughout the course of disease. The collaborating institutions used their own protocols to collect whole blood in K2EDTA tubes. For TCRbeta analysis, collaborator samples were shipped as frozen whole blood, as isolated PBMCs, or as DNA extracted from either sample type. The immunoSEQ Assay, a bias-controlled multiplex PCR, was used to amplify TCRbeta CDR3 regions from genomic DNA. The published analysis was carried out like this. Nucleated cell counts per sample were estimated from amplification of reference gene primers within the assay. To quantify the absolute abundance of each unique TCRbeta CDR3 rearrangement, sequence reads were collapsed and filtered. For each sample, productive Simpson clonality was calculated by taking the square root of Simpson's diversity index across productive rearrangements. TCRdb's version of the immuneACCESS table is confined to in-frame rearrangements and falls short of the full clone set. An unresolved V gene accounts for under half of the shortfall where checked; the remainder is of unknown origin. That table gives V, J and clone size, and the DNA gave D and trimming. The sample records some 330,000 clones, under 90% of which are singletons. 1.5% to 2% of the sample is held by the ten biggest clonotypes.

This specimen belongs to a study of blood T cell repertoires in COVID-19 (dated by TCRdb to the early 2020s). As for the study more broadly: Collaborator samples came from the United States, Italy and Spain and covered acute and convalescent phases of COVID-19. The prospective study material was composed of cDNA or gDNA derived from T cells, B-cell-depleted T cells, or PBMCs. The dataset comprised deeply sampled blood TCRbeta repertoires from subjects exposed to, actively infected with, or recovered from COVID-19. The repertoires were made available in a free public database intended to serve as a resource for research on the immune response to SARS-CoV-2. Samples came from the ongoing ImmuneRACE study (first 160 participants) plus 1,254 subjects from 6 global collaborators. Nearly every sample came with metadata listing a de-identified subject ID, COVID-19 status, age in years and sex. Where available, HLA class I and class II types were taken from metadata supplied by the sample provider and were not determined by assay-based typing.

Broader findings and caveats from the paper: The amount of clinical and demographic metadata varied by source and participant and was provided uncurated.

The CDR3 has 15 amino acids, counting the end cysteine and phenylalanine. Only the CDR3 DNA stays, 45 bases, in frame from base 1. V sheds 2 bases and J sheds 3 bases, leaving 13 bases between their ends. Looking up the germline V gene yields CDR1 MNHNS and CDR2 SASEGT. The sequencing input was peripheral blood. Here the chain combines TRBV6-1 and TRBJ1-2; possibly the D gene is TRBD1, per 5 matching bases. This TCR derives from a woman between 25 and 40 years old with COVID-19, enrolled during active disease. The DNA reads as follows: TGTGCCAGCAGTGAATGGATCACAGGAGACTATGGCTACACCTTC. This encodes CASSEWITGDYGYTF.